The 24 T cell receptor beta chains below come from one sample, sequenced in a study of cytomegalovirus exposure and HLA in healthy donors. Primers: 60 Vbeta forward and 13 Jbeta reverse. Using immunoSEQ multiplex PCR, the repertoire was profiled, and TCRdb retains in-frame clones only, with some absent. Here the sample spans about 120,000 clones, approximately 80% being singletons. The sample comprised PBMCs. The origin of the receptors is a woman under 30 in good health and CMV-seronegative.

The V gene is TRBV6-1, the J gene TRBJ1-4, with D unresolved. This CDR3 is built from 12 residues. Germline values: CDR1 MNHNS, CDR2 SASEGT. The V gene lost 4 bases and the J gene lost 7 bases, with 7 bases spanning the gap. CDR3 DNA: TGTGCCAGCAGTGCTATACTTGAAAAACTGTTTTTT. Translated: CASSAILEKLFF.

The chain joins TRBV30 to TRBJ1-1, with TRBD1 as a possible D gene (5 bases). This CDR3 has 13 amino acids. Germline V gene lookup returns CDR1 GTSNPN and CDR2 SVGIG (reference sequence). Trimming removed 3 bases from V and 3 bases from J, with 11 bases in between. The CDR3: CAWRDQGYTEAFF. In DNA form, the CDR3 reads TGTGCCTGGAGGGACCAGGGTTACACTGAAGCTTTCTTT. The full variable domain, with the rest looked up from reference TRBV30 and TRBJ1-1, is SQTIHQWPATLVQPVGSPLSLECTVEGTSNPNLYWYRQAAGRGLQLLFYSVGIGQISSEVPQNLSASRPQDRQFILSSKKLLLSDSGFYLCAWRDQGYTEAFFGQGTRLTVV.

The chain carries TRBV6-4 and TRBJ1-6; D is possibly TRBD1 (5 bases). Trimming took 0 bases from V and 7 from J, leaving 7 bases between them. Germline V lookup: CDR1 MRHNA, CDR2 SNTAGT. This CDR3 is 14 amino acids long. The CDR3 reads CASSDSGGNSPLHF. The CDR3 DNA reads TGTGCCAGCAGTGACTCGGGGGGAAATTCACCCCTCCACTTT.

This chain uses TRBV7-9 with TRBJ1-1; tentative D call: TRBD1 (6 bases). V was trimmed by 5 bases and J by 2 bases, leaving 15 bases between them. CDR1 SEHNR and CDR2 FQNEAQ come from the germline V gene (reference sequence). This CDR3 is 15 amino acids long. This chain's CDR3 is CASSKPGTPNTEAFF. CDR3 coding DNA: TGTGCCAGCAGCAAGCCCGGGACACCAAACACTGAAGCTTTCTTT.

J is TRBJ1-1 and V is TRBV7-9; possibly TRBD1 for D (5 bases). Germline V gene data show CDR1 as SEHNR and CDR2 as FQNEAQ (reference sequence). This CDR3 has 15 residues. V lost 4 bases and J lost 4, with 16 bases in between. The CDR3 DNA reads as TGTGCCAGCAGCTCCTATGCCAGGGCGAGCACTGAAGCTTTCTTT. As protein: CASSSYARASTEAFF.

The chain links TRBV11-2 to TRBJ2-7, with TRBD2 identical over 7 bases. V trimming: 3 bases; J trimming: 3 bases; junction bases outside the gene matches: 2. Germline assignment: CDR1 SGHAT and CDR2 FQNNGV. CDR3 length: 13 residues. The CDR3 DNA sequence: TGTGCCAGCAGCTTGGGAGGGATCTACGAGCAGTACTTC. It codes for CASSLGGIYEQYF.

The V call is TRBV30, the J call TRBJ1-1; 9 nucleotides match TRBD1. The CDR3 spans 15 residues. Trimming took 2 bases from V and 4 from J; bases not matched to a gene: 8. Germline V CDR1 and CDR2: GTSNPN, SVGIG (reference sequence). The CDR3 coding sequence is TGTGCCTGGAGTTTCGGGACAGGGTTAGGCACTGAAGCTTTCTTT. The encoded protein is CAWSFGTGLGTEAFF.

This chain links TRBV27 with TRBJ2-5, with 10 positions matching TRBD1. The CDR3 runs to 15 residues. With 6 bases clipped from V and 2 bases from J, the junction kept 6 bases outside the gene matches. Germline lookup yields CDR1 MNHEY and CDR2 SMNVEV (reference sequence). CDR3 amino acids: CASRIRTGGQETQYF. For the CDR3, the DNA is TGTGCCAGCAGGATCAGGACAGGGGGTCAAGAGACCCAGTACTTC.

The chain recombines TRBV5-1 with TRBJ1-1, with 7 bases that match TRBD1. V gave up 0 bases and J gave up 0 bases; unmatched junction bases: 8. Germline-derived CDR1 and CDR2 are SGHRS and YFSETQ. This CDR3 has 17 residues. The CDR3: CASSLARQGRMNTEAFF. DNA for the CDR3: TGCGCCAGCAGCTTGGCCAGACAGGGTCGAATGAACACTGAAGCTTTCTTT. The full variable domain, its missing parts supplied by reference TRBV5-1 and TRBJ1-1, is KAGVTQTPRYLIKTRGQQVTLSCSPISGHRSVSWYQQTPGQGLQFLFEYFSETQRNKGNFPGRFSGRQFSNSRSEMNVSTLELGDSALYLCASSLARQGRMNTEAFFGQGTRLTVV.

The V and J genes are TRBV5-4 and TRBJ1-4, with D tentatively TRBD1 (5 bases). Germline V CDR1 and CDR2: SGHNT, YYREEE (reference sequence). The CDR3 loop spans 15 amino acids. Trimming shortened V by 4 bases and J by 4 bases, and 14 bases separated the two germline ends. CDR3 coding DNA: TGTGCCAGCAGCCTTGACAGAGCTCTTAATGAAAAACTGTTTTTT. It yields the protein CASSLDRALNEKLFF.

The chain links TRBV5-1 to TRBJ1-2; D may be TRBD1 (6 bases). The CDR3 contains 15 residues. V shed 0 bases and J shed 8 bases, with 17 bases lying between them. The germline gives CDR1 SGHRS, CDR2 YFSETQ. The CDR3 sequence: CASSLGGPLQGGYTF. The CDR3 DNA reads TGCGCCAGCAGCTTGGGGGGGCCACTACAGGGCGGCTACACCTTC.

The chain has TRBV7-3 and TRBJ2-3; D not resolved. CDR1 is SGHTA, CDR2 FQGTGA, per germline. Trimming shortened V by 6 bases and J by 0 bases, and 10 bases separated the two germline ends. The CDR3 consists of 14 residues. CDR3 in amino acids: CASSPSSSTDTQYF. The CDR3 DNA reads TGTGCCAGCAGTCCCTCCTCTAGCACAGATACGCAGTATTTT.

The V and J genes are TRBV27 and TRBJ1-1; D is unresolved. The CDR3 contains 11 residues. The V gene lost 6 bases and the J gene lost 4 bases, with 6 bases spanning the gap. The germline CDR1 and CDR2 sequences are MNHEY and SMNVEV (reference sequence). CDR3 sequence reads: CASRAGTEAFF. The CDR3 region has the DNA TGTGCCAGCAGGGCGGGCACTGAAGCTTTCTTT.

This clone was detected once. The J gene is TRBJ1-6, the V gene TRBV30; 7 bases fit TRBD1. Germline CDR1 is GTSNPN and CDR2 is SVGIG (reference sequence). The CDR3 runs 15 residues. The trim removed 2 bases at V and 0 bases at J, leaving 1 base unmatched. DNA of the CDR3: TGTGCCTGGAGTCGGGACAGCTCCTATAATTCACCCCTCCACTTT. This sequence encodes CAWSRDSSYNSPLHF.

The chain joins TRBV29-1 to TRBJ2-7; D perhaps matches TRBD1 (5 bases). The CDR3 sequence is 12 residues long. Per the germline V gene, CDR1 is SQVTM and CDR2 is ANQGSEA. V lost 3 bases and J lost 1, with 7 bases in between. Here the CDR3 DNA reads TGCAGCGTTGAGGACAAATCCTACGAGCAGTACTTC. It translates to CSVEDKSYEQYF.

CDR3 in amino acids: CAIRAGGSYNEQFF. CDR3 nucleotides: TGTGCCATCAGGGCAGGGGGATCTTACAATGAGCAGTTCTTC. The chain couples TRBV10-3 to TRBJ2-1; 7 bases are a match to TRBD1. Germline-derived CDR1 and CDR2 are ENHRY and SYGVKD. This CDR3 comprises 14 residues. V gave up 6 bases and J gave up 4 bases; unmatched junction bases: 6.

The chain joins TRBV27 to TRBJ2-1; 7 bases map to TRBD1. The ends lost 1 base at V and 0 bases at J; junction bases unmatched: 6. In germline, CDR1 is MNHEY, CDR2 SMNVEV (reference sequence). The CDR3 is 17 amino acids. The CDR3 here is CASSLLTGISSYNEQFF. CDR3 DNA sequence: TGTGCCAGCAGTTTATTGACAGGGATTAGCTCCTACAATGAGCAGTTCTTC.

V gene TRBV19 combines with J gene TRBJ1-2; no clear D. The CDR3 totals 15 residues. The V end was cut by 1 base, the J end by 8 bases, with 17 bases between. CDR1 and CDR2 from the germline V gene are LNHDA and SQIVND (reference sequence). CDR3 sequence reads: CASSIGELAWRGYTF. CDR3 nucleotide sequence: TGTGCCAGTAGTATAGGAGAACTGGCCTGGAGAGGCTACACCTTC. Variable domain in full (rest from reference TRBV19 and TRBJ1-2): DGGITQSPKYLFRKEGQNVTLSCEQNLNHDAMYWYRQDPGQGLRLIYYSQIVNDFQKGDIAEGYSVSREKKESFPLTVTSAQKNPTAFYLCASSIGELAWRGYTFGSGTRLTVV.

CDR3 nucleotide sequence: TGTGCCAGTAGTCCGCTGGGGGCGCTGAGTCAGCCCCAGCATTTT. Translation gives CASSPLGALSQPQHF. V and J are TRBV19 and TRBJ1-5; TRBD1 might be the D (6 bases). The CDR3 runs to 15 residues. The germline gives CDR1 LNHDA, CDR2 SQIVND (reference sequence). The V end was cut by 5 bases, the J end by 6 bases, with 17 bases between.

V and J are TRBV4-3 and TRBJ1-1; 7 bases map to TRBD1. CDR3 length equals 15 residues. Germline-derived CDR1 and CDR2 are LGHNA and YSLEER. Germline trimming cut 3 bases from V and 2 bases from J; bases unmatched to any gene: 6. This CDR3 reads CASSQSGTVNTEAFF. The DNA of the CDR3 is TGCGCCAGCAGCCAGTCCGGGACAGTCAACACTGAAGCTTTCTTT.

This clone showed up just a few times. V and J are TRBV20-1 and TRBJ1-2; D gene uncertain. The CDR3 runs 11 residues. Germline V gives CDR1 DFQATT, CDR2 SNEGSKA (reference sequence). Trimming left V 2 bases short and J 4 bases short, with 5 bases between. The CDR3 region is CSARRPYGYTF. The CDR3 region has the DNA TGCAGTGCTAGACGTCCCTATGGCTACACCTTC.

V usage is TRBV6-1 and J usage is TRBJ2-2, with D possibly TRBD2 on 6 matching bases. This CDR3 is 13 amino acids long. CDR1 MNHNS and CDR2 SASEGT come from the germline V gene. V lost 1 base, J lost 6 bases, and 6 bases lay in between. The CDR3 region has the DNA TGTGCCAGCAGTGAAGGGGGGGCCGGGGAGCTGTTTTTT. Encoded protein: CASSEGGAGELFF.

The V call is TRBV7-9, the J call TRBJ2-5, with 8 bases lining up with TRBD1. This CDR3 region has 14 residues. Germline assignment: CDR1 SEHNR and CDR2 FQNEAQ (reference sequence). V trimming: 1 base; J trimming: 4 bases; junction bases outside the gene matches: 2. The CDR3 DNA reads TGTGCCAGCAGCTTAGGACAGGGGATAGAGACCCAGTACTTC. Amino acid sequence: CASSLGQGIETQYF.

The chain carries TRBV28 and TRBJ2-7; 9 bases match TRBD1. Per germline, CDR1 MDHEN and CDR2 SYDVKM. CDR3 length equals 15 residues. V shed 5 bases, J shed 3 bases, and the junction held 8 bases outside the gene matches. The CDR3 protein is CASSRPGQGIYEQYF. The CDR3 DNA reads as TGTGCCAGCAGTAGACCGGGACAGGGAATCTACGAGCAGTACTTC.